Listed below are T cell receptor beta chains from one sample, sequenced in a study of CD4+ T cells in melanoma. The table came from immunoSEQ multiplex PCR; TCRdb's copy has only in-frame clones and leaves some out. The data contain 140,000 or so clones, around 90% of them singletons. The receptors derive from a human donor with melanoma. The CDR3 runs from the conserved cysteine through the conserved F or W. The order of the fields is J gene, V gene, D gene, clone size, CDR3 DNA, CDR3 protein. D genes are given only for firm matches. Part of the rows lack a size; the others show once, few, many or a class for expanded clones.

>TRBJ1-3|TRBV7-9|-|-
TGTGCCAGCAGCCCCGAGGGTGGAAACACCATATATTTT
CASSPEGGNTIYF
>TRBJ2-3|TRBV5-1|-|-
TGCGCCAGCAGCTTGGCGGGGGTAGACACAGATACGCAGTATTTT
CASSLAGVDTDTQYF
>TRBJ1-3|TRBV7-6|-|once
TGTGCCAGCAGCTTGGGCGGAAACACCATATATTTT
CASSLGGNTIYF
>TRBJ1-1|TRBV9|-|-
TGTGCCAGCAGCCCCGGTTTGGTGGCCATGGCTTTCTTT
CASSPGLVAMAFF
>TRBJ1-5|TRBV2|-|-
TGTGCCAGCAGTGAACGGACAGATCAGCCCCAGCATTTT
CASSERTDQPQHF
>TRBJ1-4|TRBV11-2|-|-
TGTGCCAGCAGCCGAGGACAGACTGTTAATGAAAAACTGTTTTTT
CASSRGQTVNEKLFF
>TRBJ2-2|TRBV10-2|TRBD2|-
TGCGCCAGCAGTGTCGGACTAGGTCCCGGGGAGCTGTTTTTT
CASSVGLGPGELFF
>TRBJ1-1|TRBV18|-|-
TGTGCCAGCTCACCACCCCAGGGCAGGGGAGCTGAAGCTTTCTTT
CASSPPQGRGAEAFF
>TRBJ2-7|TRBV6-1|-|-
TGTGCCAGCTACCCAGGGCAGGCCGGAATCTACGAGCAGTACTTC
CASYPGQAGIYEQYF
>TRBJ1-3|TRBV5-6|-|-
TGTGCCAGCAGCTTGGGGCGAAAAACGTATGGAAACACCATATATTTT
CASSLGRKTYGNTIYF
>TRBJ1-2|TRBV11-2|-|-
TGTGCCAGCAGTATTTCTGACTCGGGCTATGGCTACACCTTC
CASSISDSGYGYTF
>TRBJ1-2|TRBV5-1|-|-
TGCGCCAGTCGTGTCGGGGATGTCGGTGGCTACACCTTC
CASRVGDVGGYTF
>TRBJ2-7|TRBV7-9|TRBD2|-
TGTGCCAGCAGCCGGTCGGGGGGGCCTGGCGAGCAGTACTTC
CASSRSGGPGEQYF
>TRBJ1-5|TRBV9|-|-
TGTGCCAGCAGCGTAGCCGGGGACAATCAGCCCCAGCATTTT
CASSVAGDNQPQHF
>TRBJ2-1|TRBV5-1|TRBD2|-
TGCGCCAGCAGCTTGGCCCCAGTGACTAGCGGGGTGACCTACAATGAGCAGTTCTTC
CASSLAPVTSGVTYNEQFF
>TRBJ1-2|TRBV9|TRBD1|medium-sized
TGTGCCAGCAGTTCCAACACAGGGGAACGCGGCTACACCTTC
CASSSNTGERGYTF
>TRBJ1-1|TRBV18|TRBD1|-
TGTGCCAGCCATCAGGGGGAGGGCACTGAAGCTTTCTTT
CASHQGEGTEAFF
>TRBJ2-1|TRBV7-9|TRBD2|-
TGTGCCAGCAGCTTCCCTTCTAGCGGGGGGAACAATGAGCAGTTCTTC
CASSFPSSGGNNEQFF
>TRBJ2-1|TRBV5-1|-|-
TGCGCCAGCAGAGGCCTCGGGGAGCAGTTCTTC
CASRGLGEQFF